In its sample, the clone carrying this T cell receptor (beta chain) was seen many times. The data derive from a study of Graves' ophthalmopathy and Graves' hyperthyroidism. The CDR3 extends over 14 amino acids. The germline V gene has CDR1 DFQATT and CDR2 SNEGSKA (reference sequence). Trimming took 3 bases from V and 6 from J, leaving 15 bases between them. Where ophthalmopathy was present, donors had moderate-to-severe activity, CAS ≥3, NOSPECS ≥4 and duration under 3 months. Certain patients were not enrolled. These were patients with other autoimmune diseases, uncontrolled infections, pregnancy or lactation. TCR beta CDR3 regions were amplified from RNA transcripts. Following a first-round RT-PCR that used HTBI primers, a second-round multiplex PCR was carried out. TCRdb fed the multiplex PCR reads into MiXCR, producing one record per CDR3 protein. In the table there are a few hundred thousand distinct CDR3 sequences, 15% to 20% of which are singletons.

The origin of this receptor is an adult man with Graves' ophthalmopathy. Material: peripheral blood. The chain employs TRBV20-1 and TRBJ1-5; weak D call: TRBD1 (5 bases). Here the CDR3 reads CSASSSQGGQPQHF. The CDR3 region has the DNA TGCAGTGCTAGCAGTTCTCAGGGCGGTCAGCCCCAGCATTTT.